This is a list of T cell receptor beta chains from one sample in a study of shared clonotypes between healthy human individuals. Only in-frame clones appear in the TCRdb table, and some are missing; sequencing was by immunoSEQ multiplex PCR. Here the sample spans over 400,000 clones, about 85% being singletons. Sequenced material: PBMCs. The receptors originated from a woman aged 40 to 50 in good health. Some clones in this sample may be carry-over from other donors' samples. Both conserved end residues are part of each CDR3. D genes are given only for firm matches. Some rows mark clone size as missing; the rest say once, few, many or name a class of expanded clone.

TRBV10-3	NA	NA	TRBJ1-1	CAISESGGTVGNTEAFF	TGTGCCATCAGTGAGTCGGGGGGGACGGTTGGGAACACTGAAGCTTTCTTT
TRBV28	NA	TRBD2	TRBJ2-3	CASSSILGGTFTDTQYF	TGTGCCAGCAGTTCAATATTGGGGGGGACCTTCACAGATACGCAGTATTTT
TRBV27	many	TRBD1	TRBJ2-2	CASNLRGPRTGELFF	TGTGCCAGCAACCTGAGGGGGCCTCGAACCGGGGAGCTGTTTTTT
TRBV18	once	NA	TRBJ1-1	CASSPRLLGRGTEAFF	TGTGCCAGCTCACCGAGACTCTTGGGACGAGGCACTGAAGCTTTCTTT
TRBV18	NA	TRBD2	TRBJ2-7	CASAPAGLSSYEQYF	TGTGCCAGCGCACCCGCGGGACTATCTAGTTACGAGCAGTACTTC
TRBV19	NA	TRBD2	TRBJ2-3	CASRAAGADTQYF	TGTGCCAGTAGAGCAGCGGGAGCAGATACGCAGTATTTT
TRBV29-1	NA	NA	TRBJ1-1	CSVRGRENTEAFF	TGCAGCGTACGGGGCAGGGAGAACACTGAAGCTTTCTTT
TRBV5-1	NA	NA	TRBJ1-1	CASSLWAGTTEAFF	TGCGCCAGCAGCTTGTGGGCCGGAACGACTGAAGCTTTCTTT
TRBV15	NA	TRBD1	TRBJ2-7	CATSRGAGGGEQYF	TGTGCCACCAGCAGAGGGGCAGGGGGCGGGGAGCAGTACTTC
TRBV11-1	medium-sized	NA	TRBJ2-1	CASSLVPEAYNEQFF	TGTGCCAGCAGCTTAGTTCCAGAGGCCTACAATGAGCAGTTCTTC
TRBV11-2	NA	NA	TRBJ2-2	CASSFLTTGGGELFF	TGTGCCAGCAGCTTTCTGACGACCGGTGGCGGGGAGCTGTTTTTT
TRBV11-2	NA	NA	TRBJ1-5	CASSLGSNQPQHF	TGTGCCAGCAGTTTGGGCAGCAATCAGCCCCAGCATTTT
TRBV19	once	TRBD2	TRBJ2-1	CASTKWTSGRDNNEQFF	TGTGCCAGTACCAAATGGACTAGCGGGAGAGATAACAATGAGCAGTTCTTC
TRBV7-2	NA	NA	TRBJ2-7	CASSLGSGANEQYF	TGTGCCAGCAGCTTAGGGTCAGGGGCGAACGAGCAGTACTTC
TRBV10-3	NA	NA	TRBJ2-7	CAISESIGRTEQYF	TGTGCCATCAGTGAGTCGATCGGCCGAACCGAGCAGTACTTC
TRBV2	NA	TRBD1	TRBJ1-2	CASRSGTGYGYTF	TGTGCCAGCAGATCCGGGACAGGATATGGCTACACCTTC
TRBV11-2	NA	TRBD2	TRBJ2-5	CASSAGTSGRETQYF	TGTGCCAGCAGCGCGGGGACTAGCGGGAGGGAGACCCAGTACTTC
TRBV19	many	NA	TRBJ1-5	CASSINSGAQPQHF	TGTGCCAGTAGTATTAATTCGGGGGCTCAGCCCCAGCATTTT
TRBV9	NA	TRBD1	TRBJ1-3	CASSVGTGNGNTIYF	TGTGCCAGCAGCGTCGGGACAGGGAATGGAAACACCATATATTTT
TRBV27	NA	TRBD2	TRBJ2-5	CATRPGLALWETQYF	TGTGCCACCCGGCCGGGACTAGCGCTATGGGAGACCCAGTACTTC
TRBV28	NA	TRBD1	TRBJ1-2	CASRISAPSTYRDRAPSYGYTF	TGTGCCAGCAGGATCTCAGCCCCGTCGACATACCGGGACAGGGCTCCTAGCTATGGCTACACCTTC
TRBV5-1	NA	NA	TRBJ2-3	CASSPGQMADTQYF	TGCGCCAGCAGCCCAGGACAGATGGCTGATACGCAGTATTTT
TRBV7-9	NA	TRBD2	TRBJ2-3	CASSSLGLAGDTQYF	TGTGCCAGCAGCTCCCTCGGACTAGCGGGAGATACGCAGTATTTT
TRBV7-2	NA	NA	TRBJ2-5	CASSFTSHQETQYF	TGTGCCAGCAGCTTTACTAGTCATCAAGAGACCCAGTACTTC
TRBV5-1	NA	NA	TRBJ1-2	CASSSRAGRDGYTF	TGCGCCAGCAGTTCTAGGGCAGGGAGAGATGGCTACACCTTC
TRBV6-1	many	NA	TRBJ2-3	CASNPGPVGTQYF	TGTGCCAGCAACCCCGGCCCTGTCGGTACGCAGTATTTT
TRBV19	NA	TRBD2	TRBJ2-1	CASSPSRGLAGEEDNEQFF	TGTGCCAGTAGTCCTTCCAGGGGACTAGCGGGAGAGGAAGATAATGAGCAGTTCTTC
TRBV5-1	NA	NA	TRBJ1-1	CASSLQGGRSEAFF	TGCGCCAGCAGCTTACAGGGAGGGCGTTCTGAAGCTTTCTTT
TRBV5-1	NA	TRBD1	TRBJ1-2	CASSEGTGVPNYGYTF	TGCGCCAGCAGCGAAGGGACAGGGGTCCCCAACTATGGCTACACCTTC
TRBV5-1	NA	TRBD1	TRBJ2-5	CASSISGGSETQYF	TGCGCCAGCAGCATATCAGGGGGCTCAGAGACCCAGTACTTC
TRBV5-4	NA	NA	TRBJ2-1	CASSLVGGNTYNEQFF	TGTGCCAGCAGCTTGGTGGGCGGGAATACCTACAATGAGCAGTTCTTC
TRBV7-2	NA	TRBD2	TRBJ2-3	CASSLTRTSGSTDTQYF	TGTGCCAGCAGCTTAACCCGGACTAGCGGGAGCACAGATACGCAGTATTTT
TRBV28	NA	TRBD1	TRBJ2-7	CASSRQGVTSYEQYF	TGTGCCAGCAGTCGGCAGGGGGTGACCTCCTACGAGCAGTACTTC
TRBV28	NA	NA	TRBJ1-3	CASSSGHSENAIYF	TGTGCCAGCAGTTCAGGTCACTCTGAAAACGCCATATATTTT
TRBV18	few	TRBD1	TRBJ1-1	CASSPSSLQGELAFF	TGTGCCAGCTCACCAAGTTCATTACAGGGGGAGTTAGCTTTCTTT
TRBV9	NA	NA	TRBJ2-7	CASSRSGRSYEQYF	TGTGCCAGCAGCCGGTCAGGCCGCTCCTACGAGCAGTACTTC
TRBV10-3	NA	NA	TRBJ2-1	CAVNGGGNGTKAYNEQFF	TGTGCCGTCAATGGAGGGGGCAATGGAACCAAGGCCTACAATGAGCAGTTCTTC
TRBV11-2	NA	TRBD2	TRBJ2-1	CASSQKASGTSNEQFF	TGTGCCAGCAGTCAGAAAGCTAGCGGGACAAGCAATGAGCAGTTCTTC
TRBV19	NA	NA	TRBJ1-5	CASKAEQGSNQPQHF	TGTGCCAGTAAAGCCGAACAGGGAAGCAATCAGCCCCAGCATTTT
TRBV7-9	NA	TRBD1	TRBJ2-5	CASSLAGTAQETQYF	TGTGCCAGCAGCCTAGCCGGGACAGCCCAAGAGACCCAGTACTTC
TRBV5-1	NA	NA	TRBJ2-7	CASSLGGGTNRHEQYF	TGCGCCAGCAGCTTGGGGGGAGGGACAAACCGGCACGAGCAGTACTTC
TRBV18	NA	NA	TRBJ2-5	CASSPQGGLQETQYF	TGTGCCAGCTCACCACAGGGGGGCCTTCAAGAGACCCAGTACTTC
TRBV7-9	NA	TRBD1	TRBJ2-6	CASSPDRPPNVLTF	TGTGCCAGCAGCCCGGACAGGCCCCCCAACGTCCTGACTTTC
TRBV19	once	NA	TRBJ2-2	CASSQQANTGELFF	TGTGCCAGTAGCCAACAGGCTAACACCGGGGAGCTGTTTTTT
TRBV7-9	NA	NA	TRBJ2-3	CASSLNTGYTDTQYF	TGTGCCAGCAGCCTAAACACGGGGTACACAGATACGCAGTATTTT
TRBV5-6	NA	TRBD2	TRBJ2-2	CASSKGLAGGPGELFF	TGTGCCAGCAGCAAGGGACTAGCGGGAGGTCCCGGGGAGCTGTTTTTT